The text below deals with one T cell receptor (beta chain). Antigen specificity is unknown. An equimolar mix of two oligonucleotides served as the beta constant-region primer for TRBC1 and TRBC2. Four rounds of PCR amplified the ligated cDNA using nested alpha and beta constant-region primers plus SP2. An oligonucleotide with the SP2 primer and a 12-nucleotide UMI was ligated to the cDNA 3' end. TCRdb re-derived calls from the UMI-ligation and nested PCR reads in MiXCR, one entry per CDR3 protein. The sample carries more than 95,000 distinct CDR3 sequences, 14% recorded once. CDR1 MDHEN and CDR2 SYDVKM come from the germline V gene. The CDR3 covers 16 residues. Trimming cost V 3 bases and J 5 bases, with 18 bases left between them. The data were taken from a study of naive and memory T cell subsets. The study's findings and limits: There was no ground truth to check naive and memory subset results. Over 95% of naive TCR sequences appeared only once after error correction, unlike memory subsets. A few larger clonotypes appeared in naive repertoires, especially CD8, possibly memory cells re-expressing CD45RA.

Cells stained for CD3, CD4, CD8, CD45RA and CD27 were sorted into four subsets. The clonotype originates from a human donor in good health. Material: naive CD8+ T cells from blood. The gene calls are TRBV28 and TRBJ2-3; the D gene is possibly TRBD1 (7 bases). CDR3 protein: CASSFLATSGGDTQYF. CDR3 nucleotides: TGTGCCAGCAGTTTCCTAGCGACGTCAGGGGGAGATACGCAGTATTTT.